The rows below give T cell receptor beta chains drawn from one sample of a study of T-cell reconstitution after alpha-beta-depleted transplantation in children. One entry per CDR3 protein results from TCRdb running MiXCR on the PCR reads. In the table there are 450,000 to 550,000 distinct CDR3 sequences, more than 9.5% of which are singletons. Sequencing used PBMCs, mostly from graft donor cells, obtained 180 days after TCRalphabeta/CD19-depleted stem cell transplant. The receptors stem from a female patient aged 2 to 10 who had a stem cell transplant for aplastic anemia, so the T cells may come from the graft donor. Both conserved end residues are part of each CDR3. Fields, in order: CDR3 length, V gene, D gene, J gene, clone size, CDR3 protein, CDR3 DNA. D genes are given only for firm matches. Clone sizes are given selectively: once, few, many, or a class where the clone is expanded.

11	TRBV6-2/TRBV6-3	NA	TRBJ2-7	few	CASSYPGVEYF	TGTGCCAGCAGTTACCCTGGAGTGGAGTACTTC
13	TRBV20-1	TRBD2	TRBJ2-1	NA	CSLQKLALNEQFF	TGCAGCTTGCAGAAACTAGCGCTTAATGAGCAGTTCTTC
17	TRBV4-3	NA	TRBJ1-6	few	CASSQDSDSSYNSPLHF	TGCGCCAGCAGCCAAGATAGCGACAGCTCCTATAATTCACCCCTCCACTTT
17	TRBV28	TRBD1	TRBJ1-2	few	CASTSPGTGGMFYGYTF	TGTGCCAGCACCTCGCCCGGGACAGGGGGCATGTTCTATGGCTACACCTTC
18	TRBV5-1	TRBD2	TRBJ2-1	NA	CASSLWVAGRSSYNEQFF	TGCGCCAGCAGCTTGTGGGTAGCGGGGAGAAGCTCCTACAATGAGCAGTTCTTC
14	TRBV27	NA	TRBJ2-1	NA	CASSFGGESREQFF	TGTGCCAGCAGTTTTGGTGGGGAGTCCAGAGAGCAGTTCTTC
15	TRBV4-2	NA	TRBJ2-7	NA	CASSQEGRASYEQYF	TGTGCCAGCAGCCAAGAAGGCCGGGCCTCTTACGAGCAGTACTTC
16	TRBV7-2	TRBD1	TRBJ1-4	NA	CASSLAAGQGLEKLFF	TGTGCCAGCAGCTTAGCGGCCGGACAGGGGTTGGAAAAACTGTTTTTT
13	TRBV20-1	NA	TRBJ1-5	NA	CSATRNSNQPQHF	TGCAGTGCTACCAGGAATAGCAATCAGCCCCAGCATTTT
16	TRBV5-1	TRBD2	TRBJ2-1	few	CASSSEAGAAYNEQFF	TGCGCCAGCAGCAGTGAAGCGGGAGCGGCCTACAATGAGCAGTTCTTC
14	TRBV5-1	NA	TRBJ1-1	NA	CASSSPGTGNQAFF	TGCGCCAGCAGCTCCCCCGGCACGGGTAACCAAGCTTTCTTT
15	TRBV12-3/TRBV12-4	NA	TRBJ1-5	few	CASSPLTGGNQPQHF	TGTGCCAGCAGTCCACTGACAGGAGGCAATCAGCCCCAGCATTTT
17	TRBV10-3	NA	TRBJ1-1	few	CAISESRGGGLNTEAFF	TGTGCCATCAGTGAGTCGAGGGGAGGAGGTTTGAACACTGAAGCTTTCTTT
12	TRBV20-1	NA	TRBJ2-7	few	CSAPRRLYEQYF	TGCAGTGCCCCTAGGCGGCTGTACGAGCAGTACTTC
17	TRBV6-5	NA	TRBJ2-5	NA	CASSYSHSGEVGETQYF	TGTGCCAGCAGTTACTCACATTCGGGAGAGGTAGGAGAGACCCAGTACTTC